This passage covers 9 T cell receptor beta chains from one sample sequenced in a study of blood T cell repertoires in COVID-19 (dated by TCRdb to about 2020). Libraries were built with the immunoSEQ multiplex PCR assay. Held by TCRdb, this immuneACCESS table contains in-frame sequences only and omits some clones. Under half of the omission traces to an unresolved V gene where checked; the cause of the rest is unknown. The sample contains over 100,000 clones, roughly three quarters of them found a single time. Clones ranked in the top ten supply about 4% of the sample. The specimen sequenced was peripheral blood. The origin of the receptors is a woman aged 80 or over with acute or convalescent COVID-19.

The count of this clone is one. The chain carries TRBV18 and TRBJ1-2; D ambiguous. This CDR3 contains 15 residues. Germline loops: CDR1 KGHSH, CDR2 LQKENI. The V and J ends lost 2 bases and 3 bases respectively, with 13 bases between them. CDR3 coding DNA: TGTGCCAGCTCACCAGAGGCTGGTTTGCACTATGGCTACACCTTC. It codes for CASSPEAGLHYGYTF.

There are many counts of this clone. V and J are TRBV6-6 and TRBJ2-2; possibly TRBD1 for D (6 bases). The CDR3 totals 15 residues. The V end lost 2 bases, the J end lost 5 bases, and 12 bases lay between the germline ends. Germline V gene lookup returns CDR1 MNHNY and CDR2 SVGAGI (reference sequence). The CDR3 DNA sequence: TGTGCCAGCAGTTACGACAGGACTCGGACCGGGGAGCTGTTTTTT. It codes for CASSYDRTRTGELFF.

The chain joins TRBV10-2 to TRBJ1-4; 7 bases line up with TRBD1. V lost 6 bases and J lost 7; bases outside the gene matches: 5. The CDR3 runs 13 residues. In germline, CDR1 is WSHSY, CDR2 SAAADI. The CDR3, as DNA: TGCGCCAGCAGGCTGACAGGGACTGAAAAACTGTTTTTT. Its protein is CASRLTGTEKLFF.

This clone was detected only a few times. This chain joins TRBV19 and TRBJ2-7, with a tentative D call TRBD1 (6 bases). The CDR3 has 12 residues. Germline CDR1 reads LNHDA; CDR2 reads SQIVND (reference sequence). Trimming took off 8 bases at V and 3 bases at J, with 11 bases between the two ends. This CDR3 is CASAEQGYEQYF. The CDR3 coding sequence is TGTGCCAGTGCGGAACAGGGCTACGAGCAGTACTTC.

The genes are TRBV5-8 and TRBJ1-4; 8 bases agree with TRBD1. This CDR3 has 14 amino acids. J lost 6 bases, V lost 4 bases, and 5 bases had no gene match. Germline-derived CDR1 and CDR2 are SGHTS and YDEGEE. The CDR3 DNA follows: TGTGCCAGCAGCCGCGGACAGGGAGATGAAAAACTGTTTTTT. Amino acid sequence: CASSRGQGDEKLFF.

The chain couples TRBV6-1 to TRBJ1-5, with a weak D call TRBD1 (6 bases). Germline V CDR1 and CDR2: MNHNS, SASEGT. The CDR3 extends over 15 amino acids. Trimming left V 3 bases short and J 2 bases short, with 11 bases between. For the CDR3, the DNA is TGTGCCAGCAGTGATGGGGGCCGTGGCAATCAGCCCCAGCATTTT. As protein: CASSDGGRGNQPQHF.

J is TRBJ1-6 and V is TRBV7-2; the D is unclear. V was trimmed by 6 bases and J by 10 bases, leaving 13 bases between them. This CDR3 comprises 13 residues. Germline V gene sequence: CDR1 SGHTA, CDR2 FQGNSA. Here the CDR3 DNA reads TGTGCCAGCAGACTAGCTTCGGGCTCACCCCTCCACTTT. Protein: CASRLASGSPLHF.

CDR3 sequence reads: CASSSPSGGGNQPQHF. The CDR3 coding sequence is TGTGCCAGCAGTTCCCCGTCAGGGGGCGGCAATCAGCCCCAGCATTTT. The V and J genes are TRBV28 and TRBJ1-5; 8 bases agree with TRBD1. The CDR3 totals 16 residues. Unmatched junction bases numbered 7, after V lost 4 bases and J lost 2 bases. Germline CDR1 and CDR2: MDHEN and SYDVKM.

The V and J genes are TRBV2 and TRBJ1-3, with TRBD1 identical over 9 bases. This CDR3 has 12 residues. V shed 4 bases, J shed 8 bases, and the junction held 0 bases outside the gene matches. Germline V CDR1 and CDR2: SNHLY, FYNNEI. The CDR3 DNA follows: TGTGCCAGCAGTGGGACAGGGGACACCATATATTTT. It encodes CASSGTGDTIYF.